These T cell receptor beta chains were read from a single sample in a study of blood T cell repertoires in COVID-19. The protocol was immunoSEQ multiplex PCR, while the TCRdb copy is restricted to in-frame clones and leaves out a portion. The sample yields 55,000 to 70,000 clones, roughly 84% seen once. The specimen sequenced was peripheral blood. These receptors were taken from a woman aged 18-30 years with acute or convalescent COVID-19. Both conserved end residues are part of each CDR3. The order of the fields is clone size, J gene, V gene, D gene, CDR3 protein, CDR3 DNA. D genes are given only for firm matches. Rows give clone size only sometimes, using once, few, many, or a class for an expanded clone.

>-|TRBJ2-3|TRBV5-1|TRBD2
CASSRREGTDTQYF
TGCGCCAGCAGTCGGCGGGAGGGGACAGATACGCAGTATTTT
>once|TRBJ1-5|TRBV7-8|-
CASSLGWGEMGNQPQHF
TGTGCCAGCAGCTTAGGTTGGGGGGAAATGGGCAATCAGCCCCAGCATTTT
>-|TRBJ2-2|TRBV3-1/TRBV3-2|TRBD1
CASSRVYGRTGAGENTGELFF
TGTGCCAGCAGCCGCGTCTACGGTCGGACAGGGGCGGGTGAGAACACCGGGGAGCTGTTTTTT
>-|TRBJ2-2|TRBV3-1/TRBV3-2|-
CASSQSLNTGELFF
TGTGCCAGCAGCCAGTCACTAAACACCGGGGAGCTGTTTTTT
>once|TRBJ1-1|TRBV30|-
CAWSTLPNFPEAFF
TGTGCCTGGAGTACTTTACCAAATTTCCCTGAAGCTTTCTTT
>-|TRBJ2-7|TRBV7-8|TRBD1
CASSYAPGQTDYEQYF
TGTGCCAGCAGCTATGCTCCGGGACAGACGGACTACGAGCAGTACTTC
>-|TRBJ1-2|TRBV19|TRBD1
CASRDRENYGYTF
TGTGCCAGCAGGGACAGGGAAAACTATGGCTACACCTTC
>-|TRBJ1-5|TRBV21-1|-
CASSNISPQASNQPQHF
TGTGCCAGCAGCAACATTTCCCCACAGGCTAGCAATCAGCCCCAGCATTTT
>few|TRBJ1-2|TRBV29-1|-
CSVERGAGYGYTF
TGCAGCGTTGAACGGGGGGCAGGGTATGGCTACACCTTC
>-|TRBJ1-2|TRBV28|-
CASSLSRGGYTF
TGTGCCAGCAGTTTATCCAGGGGTGGCTACACCTTC
>once|TRBJ2-7|TRBV2|TRBD2
CASSSGRGGSYEQYF
TGTGCCAGCAGTAGCGGGAGAGGAGGGTCCTACGAGCAGTACTTC
>-|TRBJ1-2|TRBV7-2|-
CASSLVSDSYPGGYTF
TGTGCCAGCAGCTTAGTGAGCGACAGCTACCCAGGAGGCTACACCTTC
>-|TRBJ2-7|TRBV28|-
CASRPIYESSYEQYF
TGTGCCAGCAGACCAATATACGAGTCCTCCTACGAGCAGTACTTC
>-|TRBJ2-1|TRBV14|-
CASSRGSLYNEQFF
TGTGCCAGCAGCCGGGGCTCCTTATACAATGAGCAGTTCTTC
>few|TRBJ2-7|TRBV6-2/TRBV6-3|-
CASSIQSGLGYEQYF
TGTGCCAGCAGCATACAATCGGGGTTAGGATACGAGCAGTACTTC
>-|TRBJ1-5|TRBV28|-
CASSLEQGFGNQPQHF
TGTGCCAGCAGTTTGGAACAGGGCTTCGGCAATCAGCCCCAGCATTTT
>-|TRBJ2-7|TRBV7-2|-
CASSLALAANPYEQYF
TGTGCCAGCAGCTTAGCCCTAGCAGCCAACCCTTACGAGCAGTACTTC
>-|TRBJ1-5|TRBV19|-
CASRQTAGPYGNQPQHF
TGTGCCAGTAGGCAGACCGCGGGTCCGTACGGCAATCAGCCCCAGCATTTT
>-|TRBJ2-1|TRBV11-3|TRBD2
CASSPGLAGPTQANEQFF
TGTGCCAGCAGCCCAGGACTAGCGGGACCCACCCAGGCAAATGAGCAGTTCTTC
>-|TRBJ1-2|TRBV19|-
CASLPSGGAYGYTF
TGTGCCAGTCTTCCGTCGGGGGGCGCTTATGGCTACACCTTC
>few|TRBJ2-7|TRBV25-1|-
CASRGRYYEQYF
TGTGCCAGCAGGGGGCGGTACTACGAGCAGTACTTC
>-|TRBJ2-1|TRBV4-3|TRBD1
CASSPRDRVHEQFF
TGCGCCAGCAGCCCCCGGGACAGGGTGCATGAGCAGTTCTTC
>-|TRBJ1-3|TRBV7-8|TRBD1
CASSLRDSAYSGNTIYF
TGTGCCAGCAGCTTACGGGACAGCGCTTACTCTGGAAACACCATATATTTT
>medium-sized|TRBJ1-2|TRBV29-1|-
CSVGDTINYGYTF
TGCAGCGTTGGGGACACTATTAACTATGGCTACACCTTC
>-|TRBJ1-1|TRBV15|-
CATSRDPGGTEAFF
TGTGCCACCAGCAGAGATCCGGGGGGCACTGAAGCTTTCTTT
>medium-sized|TRBJ2-1|TRBV12-3/TRBV12-4|TRBD2
CASSLGVGGRFF
TGTGCCAGCAGTTTAGGGGTGGGCGGGAGGTTCTTC
>once|TRBJ1-2|TRBV27|TRBD1
CASSPQTGTGGVLRYGYTF
TGTGCCAGCAGTCCTCAAACCGGGACAGGGGGGGTTCTCCGCTATGGCTACACCTTC
>-|TRBJ2-3|TRBV7-8|TRBD2
CASSLVSGGSTDTQYF
TGTGCCAGCAGCTTAGTATCGGGGGGGAGCACAGATACGCAGTATTTT
>-|TRBJ1-2|TRBV6-5|TRBD1
CASSSTGTVGPGYTF
TGTGCCAGCAGTTCGACCGGGACAGTGGGGCCTGGCTACACCTTC
>-|TRBJ2-7|TRBV11-2|TRBD1
CASSLYRDRGYEQYF
TGTGCCAGCAGCCTATACCGGGACAGGGGGTACGAGCAGTACTTC
>-|TRBJ2-3|TRBV2|TRBD1
CASSKNGGQVRTDTQYF
TGTGCCAGCAGCAAAAACGGGGGACAGGTACGCACAGATACGCAGTATTTT
>-|TRBJ2-1|TRBV6-5|TRBD2
CASNGLAGFNEQFF
TGTGCCAGCAATGGACTAGCGGGTTTCAATGAGCAGTTCTTC
>-|TRBJ2-7|TRBV7-9|-
CASSLDGGSYEQYF
TGTGCCAGCAGCTTAGATGGCGGATCCTACGAGCAGTACTTC
>-|TRBJ1-5|TRBV6-2/TRBV6-3|-
CASSFYTNQPQHF
TGTGCCAGCAGTTTTTACACAAATCAGCCCCAGCATTTT
>-|TRBJ1-2|TRBV6-6|TRBD1
CASREPGTGEGYTF
TGTGCCAGCAGGGAGCCAGGGACAGGGGAGGGCTACACCTTC
>once|TRBJ2-1|TRBV2|TRBD2
CASSGGTSGLPGALYNEQFF
TGTGCCAGCAGTGGGGGGACTAGCGGTCTACCTGGGGCTTTATACAATGAGCAGTTCTTC
>once|TRBJ2-7|TRBV28|TRBD1
CASSATGTGVYEQYF
TGTGCCAGCAGTGCAACCGGGACAGGGGTTTACGAGCAGTACTTC
>-|TRBJ2-1|TRBV5-1|TRBD2
CASSLGLAGYNEQFF
TGCGCCAGCAGCCTGGGACTAGCGGGCTACAATGAGCAGTTCTTC
>-|TRBJ2-7|TRBV3-1/TRBV3-2|TRBD1
CASSQDATGKEQYF
TGTGCCAGCAGCCAAGATGCGACAGGGAAGGAGCAGTACTTC
>-|TRBJ1-5|TRBV19|TRBD1
CASSRVDRGSNQPQHF
TGTGCCAGTAGTCGCGTGGACAGGGGTAGCAATCAGCCCCAGCATTTT
>once|TRBJ2-1|TRBV6-2/TRBV6-3|TRBD2
CASSYTTTRTSGRSSYNEQFF
TGTGCCAGCAGTTACACCACTACTCGGACTAGCGGGAGAAGCTCCTACAATGAGCAGTTCTTC
>-|TRBJ1-1|TRBV6-1|TRBD1
CASSEAAGGYEAFF
TGTGCCAGCAGTGAAGCGGCAGGGGGCTATGAAGCTTTCTTT
>-|TRBJ2-7|TRBV5-5|TRBD1
CASSLGGTVSYEQYF
TGTGCCAGCAGCTTGGGGGGGACAGTCTCCTACGAGCAGTACTTC
>few|TRBJ1-5|TRBV12-3/TRBV12-4|-
CASSLDGNQPQHF
TGTGCCAGCAGTCTCGACGGGAATCAGCCCCAGCATTTT
>once|TRBJ2-5|TRBV28|TRBD1
CASRTGEETQYF
TGTGCCAGCAGGACAGGGGAAGAGACCCAGTACTTC
>once|TRBJ1-2|TRBV3-1/TRBV3-2|-
CASSQGQGSYGYTF
TGTGCCAGCAGCCAGGGGCAGGGAAGCTATGGCTACACCTTC
>once|TRBJ2-5|TRBV6-5|TRBD2
CASRRTSGRQETQYF
TGTGCCAGCAGACGGACTAGCGGGCGACAAGAGACCCAGTACTTC
>few|TRBJ1-3|TRBV11-2|TRBD1
CASSLGDRAFRSPGNTIYF
TGTGCCAGCAGCTTAGGGGACAGGGCATTTCGGTCCCCCGGAAACACCATATATTTT
>-|TRBJ1-1|TRBV27|TRBD1
CASSPDRGIEAFF
TGTGCCAGCAGTCCCGACAGGGGGATTGAAGCTTTCTTT
>-|TRBJ2-1|TRBV3-1/TRBV3-2|TRBD2
CASSQGLAGARYNEQFF
TGTGCCAGCAGCCAAGGTCTAGCGGGGGCCCGATACAATGAGCAGTTCTTC
>-|TRBJ2-1|TRBV7-9|TRBD2
CASSLAGDNEQFF
TGTGCCAGCAGCCTCGCGGGGGACAATGAGCAGTTCTTC
>-|TRBJ2-7|TRBV20-1|-
CSAKGSYEQYF
TGCAGTGCAAAGGGGTCCTACGAGCAGTACTTC
>-|TRBJ1-5|TRBV6-5|TRBD1
CASNRDRGYQPQHF
TGTGCCAGCAACCGGGACAGGGGATATCAGCCCCAGCATTTT
>-|TRBJ2-1|TRBV18|-
CASSPPAASSYNEQFF
TGTGCCAGCTCCCCCCCGGCAGCGAGCTCCTACAATGAGCAGTTCTTC